This T cell receptor beta chain was profiled in a study of blood T cell repertoires in COVID-19. Under the authors' procedure: Counts of nucleated cells, estimated from reference gene primer amplification, were obtained. Profiled with immunoSEQ multiplex PCR; TCRdb holds only in-frame clones, not every one. Clone size and V and J calls were adopted from that table, with D and trimming inferred from the DNA. The profile shows hundreds of thousands of clones, 85% of them singletons. V was pared by 5 bases and J by 5 bases, with 9 bases of the junction left unmatched. The CDR3 extends over 14 amino acids. CDR1 and CDR2 from the germline V gene are LNHDA and SQIVND (reference sequence).

The rearrangement links TRBV19 to TRBJ2-7; the match to TRBD1 covers 7 bases. The sequenced sample was peripheral blood. The clonotype originates from a woman aged 18 to 35 with acute or convalescent COVID-19. The CDR3 spells CASSVQGILHEQYF. The CDR3, as DNA: TGTGCCAGTAGTGTACAGGGGATCCTCCACGAGCAGTACTTC.